The T cell receptor (beta chain) under discussion was sequenced for a study of CD8 T cells in ankylosing spondylitis. The study, taken as a whole, reports: Past studies reported some motif variants in reactive arthritis synovial fluid and blood. The clones that were linked to disease were reported to be significantly enriched in matched synovial fluid samples from ankylosing spondylitis patients. Seemingly characteristic of ankylosing spondylitis blood was a TCR beta motif consisting of about 8 highly homologous variants.

This clonotype has more than one count but fewer than ten. Antigen specificity is unknown. V lost 3 bases and J 7 bases, leaving 13 bases between the germline ends. CDR3 length: 14 residues. CDR1 is SGHTA, CDR2 FQGNSA, per germline. MiXCR, run by TCRdb on the 5' RACE reads, gives a single entry per CDR3 protein. Here the sample spans fewer than 400,000 distinct CDR3 sequences, approximately 14% being singletons. The TCR comes from a male donor with ankylosing spondylitis or in good health (not recorded which). The specimen was blood, either unsorted or a sorted T cell fraction (not recorded which). The genes are TRBV7-2 and TRBJ2-1, with D perhaps TRBD2 (7 bases). The CDR3 DNA follows: TGTGCCAGCAGCTTCCGGGGGGCAGGGAATGAGCAGTTCTTC. Translated, it gives CASSFRGAGNEQFF.